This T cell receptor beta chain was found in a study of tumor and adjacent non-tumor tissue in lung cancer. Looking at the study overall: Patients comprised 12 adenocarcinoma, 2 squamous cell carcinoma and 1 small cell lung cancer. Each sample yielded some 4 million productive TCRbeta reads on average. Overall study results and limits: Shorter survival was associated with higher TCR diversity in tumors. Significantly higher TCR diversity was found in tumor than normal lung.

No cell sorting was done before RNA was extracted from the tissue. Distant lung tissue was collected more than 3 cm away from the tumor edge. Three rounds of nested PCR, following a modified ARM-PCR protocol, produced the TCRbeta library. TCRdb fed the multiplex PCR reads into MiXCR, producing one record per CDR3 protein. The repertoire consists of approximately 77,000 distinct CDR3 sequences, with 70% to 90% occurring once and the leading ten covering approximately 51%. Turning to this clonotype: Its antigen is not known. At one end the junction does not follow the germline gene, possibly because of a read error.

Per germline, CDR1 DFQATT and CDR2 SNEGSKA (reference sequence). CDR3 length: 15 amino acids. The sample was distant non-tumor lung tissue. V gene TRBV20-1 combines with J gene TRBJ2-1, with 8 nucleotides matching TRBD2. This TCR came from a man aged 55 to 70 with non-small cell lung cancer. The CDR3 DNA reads TGCAGTGCTGGAGGAGAACGGGAGGGCCTAAGCGAGCAGTTATTC. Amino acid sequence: CSAGGEREGLSEQLF.